This section outlines one T cell receptor (beta chain) sequence together with its context. Assignment of participants to cohorts was predicated upon participant-reported clinical history. This sample was taken from a study of blood T cell repertoires in COVID-19. Per the germline V gene, CDR1 is SNHLY and CDR2 is FYNNEI. This CDR3 is built from 14 residues. V was trimmed by 7 bases and J by 0 bases, leaving 13 bases between them. In the authors' workflow: Amplified reference gene primers provided the basis for estimating nucleated cell counts. Generated by immunoSEQ multiplex PCR, the TCRdb table keeps only in-frame clones and is missing some. The DNA gave D and trimming, while V, J and clone size come from that table. The data hold some 250,000 clones, with 90% to 95% observed a single time.

The clonotype was recovered from a human donor in a cohort exposed to, infected with or recovered from COVID-19 (not recorded which). The donor label of this sample is uncertain. The source material was PBMCs or T cells enriched from blood (not recorded which). This sequence joins TRBV2 and TRBJ2-7, with D possibly TRBD1 on 6 matching bases. In DNA, the CDR3 is TGTGCCAGCACAAGGACAGAGACCTCCTACGAGCAGTACTTC. It yields the protein CASTRTETSYEQYF.